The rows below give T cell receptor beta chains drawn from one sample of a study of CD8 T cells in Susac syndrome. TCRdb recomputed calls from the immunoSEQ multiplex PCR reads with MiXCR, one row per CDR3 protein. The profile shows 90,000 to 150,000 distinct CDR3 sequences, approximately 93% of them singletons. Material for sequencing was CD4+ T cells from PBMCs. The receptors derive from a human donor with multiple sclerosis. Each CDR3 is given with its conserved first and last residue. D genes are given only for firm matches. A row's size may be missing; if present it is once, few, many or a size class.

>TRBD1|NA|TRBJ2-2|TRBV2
TGTGCCAGCGGGACAGGGAACACCGGGGAGCTGTTTTTT
CASGTGNTGELFF
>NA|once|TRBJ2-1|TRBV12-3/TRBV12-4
TGTGCCAGCAGTTTTCGGCAGCCGGACCCCAATGAGCAGTTCTTC
CASSFRQPDPNEQFF
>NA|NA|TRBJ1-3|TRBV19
TGTGCCAGTAGTCTGGGCACGACCGGAAACACCATATATTTT
CASSLGTTGNTIYF
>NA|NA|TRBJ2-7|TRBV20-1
TGCAGTGCTTCCCTTGCCGCCTTAGGGTCGATTTACGAGCAGTACTTC
CSASLAALGSIYEQYF
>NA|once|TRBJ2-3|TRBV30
TGTGCCTGGAGTCAGGGGCCAGATACGCAGTATTTT
CAWSQGPDTQYF
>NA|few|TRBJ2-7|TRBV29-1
TGCAGCGTTGGGTTTCCAGGGGCGCACGAGCAGTACTTC
CSVGFPGAHEQYF
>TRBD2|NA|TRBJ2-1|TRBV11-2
TGTGCCAGCAGCCCTCAACCTTTAGCGGGGGGGCTCAATGAGCAGTTCTTC
CASSPQPLAGGLNEQFF
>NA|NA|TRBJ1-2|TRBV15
TGTGCCACCAGCAGGACAGCCTATGGCTACACCTTC
CATSRTAYGYTF
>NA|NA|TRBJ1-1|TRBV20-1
TGCAGTGCTCCTTGGGGAGGGATGAACACTGAAGCTTTCTTT
CSAPWGGMNTEAFF
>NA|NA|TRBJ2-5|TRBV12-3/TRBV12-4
TGTGCCAGCAGTTTATCTGGGGGTGAGACCCAGTACTTC
CASSLSGGETQYF
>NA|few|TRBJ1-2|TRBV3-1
TGTGCCAGCAGCCAAGGTCCAGCTTCTAACTATGGCTACACCTTC
CASSQGPASNYGYTF
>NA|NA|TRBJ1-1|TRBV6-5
TGTGCCAGCCACGCCAGGGTCACTGAAGCTTTCTTT
CASHARVTEAFF
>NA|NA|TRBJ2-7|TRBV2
TGTGCCAGCACGGCCAGGGGATTCTCCTACGAGCAGTACTTC
CASTARGFSYEQYF
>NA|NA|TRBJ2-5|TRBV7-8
TGTGCCAGCAGCCCAGGGGGGAGCGTCCGGGAGACCCAGTACTTC
CASSPGGSVRETQYF
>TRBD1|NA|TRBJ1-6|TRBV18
TGTGCCAGCTCACTCCCCGGCCGGACAGGTAGTTCACCCCTCCACTTT
CASSLPGRTGSSPLHF
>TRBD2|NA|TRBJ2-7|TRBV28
TGTGCCAGCGGCGGGGGAGCCTTCGAGCAGTACTTC
CASGGGAFEQYF
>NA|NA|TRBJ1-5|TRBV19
TGTGCCACCACCCGATCCGACAGAATGGATCAGCCCCAGCATTTT
CATTRSDRMDQPQHF
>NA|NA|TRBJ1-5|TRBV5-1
TGCGCCAGCAGCTTGACCGGACAAAATAGCAATCAGCCCCAGCATTTT
CASSLTGQNSNQPQHF
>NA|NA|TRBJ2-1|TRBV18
TGTGCCAGCTCACGACCCGTATTGGACAATGAGCAGTTCTTC
CASSRPVLDNEQFF
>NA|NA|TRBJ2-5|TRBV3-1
TGTGCCAGCAGCCAATACGGGCCAGACAGACAAGAGACCCAGTACTTC
CASSQYGPDRQETQYF
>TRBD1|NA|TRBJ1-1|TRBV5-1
TGCGCCAGCAGCGCACAGGGGGCGCAAACTGAAGCTTTCTTT
CASSAQGAQTEAFF
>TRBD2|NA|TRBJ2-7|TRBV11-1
TGTGCCAGCAGCTTAGATGGCGGGGGGTCGCTCTACGAGCAGTACTTC
CASSLDGGGSLYEQYF
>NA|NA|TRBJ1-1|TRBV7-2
TGTGCCAGCAGCTCTGGAGGTAATCGCCCGGAGAGGAACACTGAAGCTTTCTTT
CASSSGGNRPERNTEAFF
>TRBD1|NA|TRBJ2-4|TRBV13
TGTGCCAGCAGCATAAACAGGGGGCTCGCCAAAAACATTCAGTACTTC
CASSINRGLAKNIQYF
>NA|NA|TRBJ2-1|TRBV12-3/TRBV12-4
TGTGCCAGCAGTCCCTCAATATCCGGGGGCTACAATGAGCAGTTCTTC
CASSPSISGGYNEQFF
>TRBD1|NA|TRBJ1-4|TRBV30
TGTGCCTGGAGTGTACGTACAGGGGGCGGTGAAAAACTGTTTTTT
CAWSVRTGGGEKLFF
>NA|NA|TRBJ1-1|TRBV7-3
TGTGCCAGCAAAGGGGCGAACACTGAAGCTTTCTTT
CASKGANTEAFF
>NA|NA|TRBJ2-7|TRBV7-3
TGTGCCAGCAGCCCAAGCCCTGAGTCCGTCCAGTACTTC
CASSPSPESVQYF
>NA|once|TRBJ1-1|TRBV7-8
TGTGCCAGCAGCTTATTCGGGGTAGCAGCTTTCTTT
CASSLFGVAAFF
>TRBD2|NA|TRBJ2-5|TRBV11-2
TGTGCCAGCAGCTTAGTCGGGGGGACTAGGGAAGAGACCCAGTACTTC
CASSLVGGTREETQYF
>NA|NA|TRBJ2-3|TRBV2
TGTGCCAGCCGGGGTAGTCCTGATGACACAGATACGCAGTATTTT
CASRGSPDDTDTQYF
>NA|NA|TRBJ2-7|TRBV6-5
TGTGCCAGCAGTTACGCCCCCCGATACGAGCAGTACTTC
CASSYAPRYEQYF
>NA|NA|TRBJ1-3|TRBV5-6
TGTGCCAGCAGCTTATTTGGTACCTCTGGAAACACCATATATTTT
CASSLFGTSGNTIYF
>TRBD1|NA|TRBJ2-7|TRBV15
TGTGCCACCAGCACCTCCGGGACAGGGAATGATGAGCAGTACTTC
CATSTSGTGNDEQYF
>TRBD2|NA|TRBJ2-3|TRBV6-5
TGTGCCAGCAGAGCTAGCGGCCTAACGGATACGCAGTATTTT
CASRASGLTDTQYF
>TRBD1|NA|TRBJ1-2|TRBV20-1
TGCAGTGCTAGACTCTCAGGGGGCTATGGCTACACCTTC
CSARLSGGYGYTF
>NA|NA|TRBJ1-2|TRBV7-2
TGTGCCAGCAGCTTAGAGCAGGCAGACGGCTACACCTTC
CASSLEQADGYTF
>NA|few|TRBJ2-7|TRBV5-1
TGCGCCAGCAGCTCCTTTGACGAGCAGTACTTC
CASSSFDEQYF
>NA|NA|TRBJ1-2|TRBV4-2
TGTGCCAGCAGCCAAGAAGGTCATGGGAATGACGGCTACACCTTC
CASSQEGHGNDGYTF
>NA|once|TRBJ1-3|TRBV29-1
TGCAGCGTTGGAGAAGCCGGGACCCCTGGAAACACCATATATTTT
CSVGEAGTPGNTIYF
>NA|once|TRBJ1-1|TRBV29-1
TGCAGCGTTGAAGATGGAAGTATGAACACTGAAGCTTTCTTT
CSVEDGSMNTEAFF
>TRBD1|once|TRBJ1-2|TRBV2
TGTGCCAGCAGTGATTACAGGGGGGATGGCTACACCTTC
CASSDYRGDGYTF
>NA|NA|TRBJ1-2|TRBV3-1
TGTGCCAGCAGCACAAGATACACAGGGTGGTATGGCTACACCTTC
CASSTRYTGWYGYTF
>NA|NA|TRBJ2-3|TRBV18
TGTGCCAGCTCAACGCCCAGGGGTACGCAGTATTTT
CASSTPRGTQYF
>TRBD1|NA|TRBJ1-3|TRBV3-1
TGTGCCAGCAGCCTCAGGGGGAAAGGGTCTGGAAACACCATATATTTT
CASSLRGKGSGNTIYF
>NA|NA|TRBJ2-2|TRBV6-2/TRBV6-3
TGTGCCAGCAGTTTACTACAGGGCACCGGGGAGCTGTTTTTT
CASSLLQGTGELFF
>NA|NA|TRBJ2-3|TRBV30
TGTGCCTGGAGTGTAAAAGGGGGAGAAGCTGATACGCAGTATTTT
CAWSVKGGEADTQYF
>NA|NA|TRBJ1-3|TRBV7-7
TGTGCTATAAGCGGGGACTCTGGAAACACCATATATTTT
CAISGDSGNTIYF
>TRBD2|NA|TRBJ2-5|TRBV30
TGTGCCTGGAGTGTAAGGGGACTAGCGGGGGGCTCGGAGACCCAGTACTTC
CAWSVRGLAGGSETQYF
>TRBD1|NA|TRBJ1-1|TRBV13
TGTGCCAGCAGCCATGGGGGAGGGGGCAAGGCTGAAGCTTTCTTT
CASSHGGGGKAEAFF
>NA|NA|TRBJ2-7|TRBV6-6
TGTGCCAGCAGTTACTCGACGCAGAACGAGCAGTACTTC
CASSYSTQNEQYF
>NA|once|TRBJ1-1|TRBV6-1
TGTGCCAGCAGTGACCGCGGACAACTGAACACTGAAGCTTTCTTT
CASSDRGQLNTEAFF
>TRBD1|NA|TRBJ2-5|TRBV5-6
TGTGCCAGCAGCGGACTGGGACAGGGGGTTCCAGAGACCCAGTACTTC
CASSGLGQGVPETQYF